Listed below are T cell receptor beta chains from one sample, sequenced in a study of cytomegalovirus exposure and HLA in healthy donors. Clones were read by immunoSEQ multiplex PCR, and TCRdb kept only the in-frame ones, dropping some. The sample has approximately 59,000 clones, around 73% seen once. The sample comprised PBMCs. These receptors came from a girl under 18 in good health and CMV-seropositive. CDR3s include the opening cysteine and the closing phenylalanine or tryptophan.

j_gene | v_gene | CDR3aa
TRBJ2-7 | TRBV19 | CASSGGSYEQYF
TRBJ2-5 | TRBV11-1 | CASSLDSQETQYF
TRBJ1-5 | TRBV5-6 | CASSLAGGGRPQHF
TRBJ2-5 | TRBV9 | CASSVGPGQRKETQYF
TRBJ2-5 | TRBV27 | CASSLTSMRETQYF
TRBJ1-5 | TRBV5-5 | CASTRGGNGQPQHF
TRBJ2-7 | TRBV21-1 | CASSKRRQGSHEQYF
TRBJ2-7 | TRBV7-6 | CASSPATGSPYEQYF
TRBJ2-3 | TRBV4-1 | CASSRSVSGSSTDTQYF
TRBJ2-3 | TRBV15 | CATRGLPSSTDTQYF
TRBJ2-2 | TRBV11-2 | CASSSGLAATGELFF
TRBJ2-7 | TRBV4-2 | CASSQVVQGIEQYF
TRBJ2-7 | TRBV5-4 | CASSLDQGISEQYF
TRBJ2-7 | TRBV7-2 | CASMMGLGMGEQYF
TRBJ1-5 | TRBV6-1 | CASSGVRGQPQHF
TRBJ2-1 | TRBV7-2 | CASSPDRGQSSYNEQFF
TRBJ1-1 | TRBV28 | CATFFGVGTEAFF
TRBJ2-7 | TRBV11-2 | CASSSSGTVYSYEQYF
TRBJ1-1 | TRBV28 | CASTSETEAFF
TRBJ1-2 | TRBV7-2 | CASSLVAFYGYTF
TRBJ1-1 | TRBV6-5 | CASTYSRQNTEAFF
TRBJ1-2 | TRBV29-1 | CSVAAGERVYGYTF
TRBJ2-7 | TRBV11-2 | CASSLFSHEQYF
TRBJ1-1 | TRBV10-2 | CASRGWSTAEAFF
TRBJ1-2 | TRBV4-1 | CASSQAGVGYTF
TRBJ2-5 | TRBV6-5 | CASSSRRDVEETQYF
TRBJ1-1 | TRBV21-1 | CASSKADRTGKAFF
TRBJ1-2 | TRBV28 | CASSLAGTDGYTF
TRBJ1-5 | TRBV6-1 | CASSGRDFRDQPQHF
TRBJ2-3 | TRBV7-9 | CASSLTLSGDTQYF
TRBJ2-1 | TRBV11-3 | CASSRRLAGDPYNEQFF
TRBJ1-2 | TRBV10-3 | CAIRGQGAPSDGYTF
TRBJ1-1 | TRBV29-1 | CSVLSPKRNTEAFF
TRBJ2-5 | TRBV4-1 | CASSQVPAGVRETQYF
TRBJ1-4 | TRBV15 | CATSRDGAGKGKLFF
TRBJ1-4 | TRBV29-1 | CSVSQGREKLFF
TRBJ2-5 | TRBV18 | CASSPPGQTTETQYF
TRBJ2-7 | TRBV7-9 | CASSLRVSSYEQYF
TRBJ2-7 | TRBV27 | CASGYPRGEQYF
TRBJ1-1 | TRBV28 | CASSTGSISKNTEAFF
TRBJ2-1 | TRBV30 | CAWSLGGGSYNEQFF
TRBJ1-1 | TRBV7-2 | CASSLSGTGSRSEAFF
TRBJ2-1 | TRBV6-4 | CASSSGTAEQFF
TRBJ2-1 | TRBV19 | CASSRGKVEQFF
TRBJ1-1 | TRBV5-4 | CASSPGGGRDTEAFF
TRBJ2-4 | TRBV6-5 | CASSSTEIAKNIQYF
. | TRBV28 | CASSLTSGGPNEQYF
TRBJ1-1 | TRBV4-2 | CASSQGADGDTEAFF
TRBJ2-7 | TRBV15 | CATSNSLLPYEQYF
TRBJ2-2 | TRBV7-8 | CASSFQGSGELFF
TRBJ2-7 | TRBV28 | CASSPFEFGISYEQYF
TRBJ2-2 | TRBV5-4 | CASSLFTSGFTGELFF